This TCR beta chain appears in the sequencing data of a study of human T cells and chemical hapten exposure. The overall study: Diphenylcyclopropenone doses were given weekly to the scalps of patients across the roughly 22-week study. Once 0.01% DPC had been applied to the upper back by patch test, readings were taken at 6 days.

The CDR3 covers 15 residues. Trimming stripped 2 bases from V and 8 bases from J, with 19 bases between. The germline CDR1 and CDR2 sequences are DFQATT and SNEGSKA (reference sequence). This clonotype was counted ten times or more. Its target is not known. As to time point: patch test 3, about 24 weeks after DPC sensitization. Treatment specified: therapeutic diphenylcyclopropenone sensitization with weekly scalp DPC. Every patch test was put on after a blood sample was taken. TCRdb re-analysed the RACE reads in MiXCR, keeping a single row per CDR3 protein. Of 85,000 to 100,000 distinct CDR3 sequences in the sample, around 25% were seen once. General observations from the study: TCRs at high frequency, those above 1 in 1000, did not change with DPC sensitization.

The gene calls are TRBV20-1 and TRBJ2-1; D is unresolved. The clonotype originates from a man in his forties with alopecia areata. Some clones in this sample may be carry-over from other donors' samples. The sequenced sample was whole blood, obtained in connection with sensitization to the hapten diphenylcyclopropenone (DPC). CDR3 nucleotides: TGCAGTGCTAGACCCTTTTCGGGCCGGGTCGATGAGCAGTTCTTC. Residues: CSARPFSGRVDEQFF.